This TCR beta chain was identified during a study of blood T cell repertoires in COVID-19. The authors' processing: Nucleated cell counts were estimated from reference gene primer amplification. Sequencing was performed with immunoSEQ multiplex PCR; in TCRdb, only in-frame clones are kept and a portion is missing. V, J and clone size are taken as reported in that table, and D and trimming were inferred from the DNA itself. The sample yields 160,000 or so clones, about 79% seen once. The junction had 7 bases not matched to a gene; V was cut back by 8 bases and J by 7 bases. Germline V CDR1 and CDR2: WSHSY, SAAADI. The CDR3 sequence is 14 residues long. Enrollees, about 18 to 89 years old, lived in 25 or so US areas. Cohort 3 recovery required two negative PCRs, clearance, or symptom resolution.

The sequence came from a man in his forties or fifties who had recovered from COVID-19. The sample taken for sequencing was PBMCs or T cells enriched from blood (not recorded which). The rearrangement uses TRBV10-2 and TRBJ1-6; 8 nucleotides match TRBD1. The CDR3 is CASGETGGNSPLHF. The CDR3 coding sequence is TGCGCCAGCGGGGAAACAGGGGGGAATTCACCCCTCCACTTT.